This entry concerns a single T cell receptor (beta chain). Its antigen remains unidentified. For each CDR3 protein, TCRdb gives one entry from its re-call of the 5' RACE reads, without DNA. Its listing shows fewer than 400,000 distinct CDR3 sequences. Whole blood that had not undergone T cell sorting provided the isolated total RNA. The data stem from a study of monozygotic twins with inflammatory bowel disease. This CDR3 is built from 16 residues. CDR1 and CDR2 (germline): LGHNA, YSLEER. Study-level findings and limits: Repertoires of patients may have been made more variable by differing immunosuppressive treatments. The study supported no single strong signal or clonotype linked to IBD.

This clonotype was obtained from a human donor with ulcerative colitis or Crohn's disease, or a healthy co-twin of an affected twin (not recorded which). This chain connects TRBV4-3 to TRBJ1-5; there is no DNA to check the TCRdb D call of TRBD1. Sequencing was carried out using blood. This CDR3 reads CASSLTWTGGSQPQHF.